This entry is about one TCR beta chain. The sample comes from a study of shared clonotypes between healthy human individuals. Germline V gene lookup returns CDR1 SGHAT and CDR2 FQNNGV. V lost 4 bases to trimming and J lost 3 bases; unmatched junction nucleotides: 8. The CDR3 sequence is 16 residues long. The protocol was immunoSEQ multiplex PCR, while the TCRdb copy is restricted to in-frame clones and leaves out a portion. The sample has about 110,000 clones, about 71% seen once. The sequence was obtained from a woman in her 30s in good health. What was sequenced was memory CD8+ T cells sorted from blood. Subset here: CD45RO+ cells pooled with CCR7-negative TemRA cells. J is TRBJ2-7 and V is TRBV11-2; TRBD2 agrees at 11 bases. The CDR3 DNA reads as TGTGCCAGCAGCTCGAGGCGGGGACTAGCGGACTACGAGCAGTACTTC. The encoded protein is CASSSRRGLADYEQYF.